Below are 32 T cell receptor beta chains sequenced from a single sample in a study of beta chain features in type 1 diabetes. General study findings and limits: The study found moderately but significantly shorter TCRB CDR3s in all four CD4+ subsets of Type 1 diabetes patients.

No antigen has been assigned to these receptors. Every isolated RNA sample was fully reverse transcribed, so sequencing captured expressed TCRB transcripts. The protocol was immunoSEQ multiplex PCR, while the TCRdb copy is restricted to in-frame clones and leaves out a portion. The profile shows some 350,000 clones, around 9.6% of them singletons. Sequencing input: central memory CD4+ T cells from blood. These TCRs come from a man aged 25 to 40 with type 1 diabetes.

CDR3 loop: CASSPGHFSTNEKLFF. The CDR3 DNA sequence: TGCGCCAGCAGCCCCGGACATTTTTCAACTAATGAAAAACTGTTTTTT. The rearrangement links TRBV5-1 to TRBJ1-4; weak D call: TRBD1 (5 bases). Germline loops: CDR1 SGHRS, CDR2 YFSETQ. V lost 4 bases and J lost 0, with 13 bases in between. The length of the CDR3 is 16 residues. Together with reference TRBV5-1 and TRBJ1-4, the CDR3 gives the full variable domain: KAGVTQTPRYLIKTRGQQVTLSCSPISGHRSVSWYQQTPGQGLQFLFEYFSETQRNKGNFPGRFSGRQFSNSRSEMNVSTLELGDSALYLCASSPGHFSTNEKLFFGSGTQLSVL.

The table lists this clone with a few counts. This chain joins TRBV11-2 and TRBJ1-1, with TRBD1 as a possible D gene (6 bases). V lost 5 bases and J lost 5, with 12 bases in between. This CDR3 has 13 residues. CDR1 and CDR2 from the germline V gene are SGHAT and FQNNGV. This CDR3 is CASSTQGGTEAFF. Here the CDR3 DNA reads TGTGCCAGCAGCACCCAAGGGGGGACTGAAGCTTTCTTT.

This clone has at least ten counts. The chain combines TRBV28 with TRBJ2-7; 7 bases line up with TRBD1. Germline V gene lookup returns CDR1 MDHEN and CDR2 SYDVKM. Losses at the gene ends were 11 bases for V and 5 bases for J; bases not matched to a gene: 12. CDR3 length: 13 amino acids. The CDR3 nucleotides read TGTGCCGTGGAGACAGGGTTGACCCACGAGCAGTACTTC. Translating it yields CAVETGLTHEQYF.

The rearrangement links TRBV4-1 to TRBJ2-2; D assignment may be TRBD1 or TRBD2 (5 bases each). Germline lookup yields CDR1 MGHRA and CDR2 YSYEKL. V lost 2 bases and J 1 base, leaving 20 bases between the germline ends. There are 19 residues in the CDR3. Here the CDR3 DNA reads TGCGCCAGCAGCCAATACGTGCTGGGCAGGGCGGGGAACACCGGGGAGCTGTTTTTT. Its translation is CASSQYVLGRAGNTGELFF.

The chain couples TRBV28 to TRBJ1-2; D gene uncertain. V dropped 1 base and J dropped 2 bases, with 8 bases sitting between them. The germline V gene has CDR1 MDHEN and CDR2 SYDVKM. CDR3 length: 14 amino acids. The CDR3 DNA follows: TGTGCCAGCAGTTTATATACCGGGAACTATGGCTACACCTTC. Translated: CASSLYTGNYGYTF.

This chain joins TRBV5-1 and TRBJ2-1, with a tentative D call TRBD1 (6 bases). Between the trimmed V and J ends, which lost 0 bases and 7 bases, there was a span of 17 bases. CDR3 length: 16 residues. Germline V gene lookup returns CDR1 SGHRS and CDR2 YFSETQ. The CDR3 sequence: CASSLATGPTWNEQFF. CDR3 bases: TGCGCCAGCAGCTTGGCTACAGGGCCAACATGGAATGAGCAGTTCTTC.

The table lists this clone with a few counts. CDR3 nucleotide sequence: TGTGCCAGCAGCTTGATGCCTAGCGACTCCTACGAGCAGTACTTC. This gives the protein CASSLMPSDSYEQYF. V usage is TRBV5-8 and J usage is TRBJ2-7, with D possibly matching TRBD2 (6 bases). Germline loops: CDR1 SGHTS, CDR2 YDEGEE. V dropped 1 base and J dropped 0 bases, with 11 bases sitting between them. The CDR3 spans 15 residues.

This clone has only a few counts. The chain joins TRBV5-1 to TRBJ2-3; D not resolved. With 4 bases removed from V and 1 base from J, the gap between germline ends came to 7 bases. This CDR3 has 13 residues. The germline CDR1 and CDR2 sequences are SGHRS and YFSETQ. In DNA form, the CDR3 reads TGCGCCAGCAGCCGGGTGGGCACAGATACGCAGTATTTT. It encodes CASSRVGTDTQYF.

CDR3 nucleotides: TGCGCCAGCAGCTTGGGTGGGGACCCTTCGTCGGGAAACACCATATATTTT. It is translated as CASSLGGDPSSGNTIYF. This rearrangement joins TRBV5-1 to TRBJ1-3; a possible D gene is TRBD1 (5 bases). The germline gives CDR1 SGHRS, CDR2 YFSETQ. V lost 0 bases and J lost 4, with 17 bases in between. The CDR3 consists of 17 residues.

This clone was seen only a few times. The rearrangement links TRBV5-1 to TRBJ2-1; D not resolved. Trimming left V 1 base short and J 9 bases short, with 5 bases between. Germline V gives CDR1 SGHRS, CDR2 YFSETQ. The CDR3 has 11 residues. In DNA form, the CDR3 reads TGCGCCAGCAGCTTGTTAAGTGAGCAGTTCTTC. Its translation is CASSLLSEQFF.

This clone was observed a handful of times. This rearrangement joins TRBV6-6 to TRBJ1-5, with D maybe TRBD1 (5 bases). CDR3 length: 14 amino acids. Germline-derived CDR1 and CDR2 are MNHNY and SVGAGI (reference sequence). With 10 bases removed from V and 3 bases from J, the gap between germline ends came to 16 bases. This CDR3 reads CATRTTGPNQPQHF. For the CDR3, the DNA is TGTGCCACTCGAACCACAGGCCCCAATCAGCCCCAGCATTTT.

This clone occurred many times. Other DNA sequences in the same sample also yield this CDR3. CDR3: CASSPLAGGYNEQFF. In nucleotides, the CDR3 is TGTGCCAGCAGCCCACTAGCGGGCGGCTACAATGAGCAGTTCTTC. This chain links TRBV7-2 with TRBJ2-1; 9 bases align to TRBD2. Germline V gene data show CDR1 as SGHTA and CDR2 as FQGNSA. After removal of 5 bases from V and 3 bases from J, the junction contained 5 bases not matched to a gene. This CDR3 region has 15 residues.

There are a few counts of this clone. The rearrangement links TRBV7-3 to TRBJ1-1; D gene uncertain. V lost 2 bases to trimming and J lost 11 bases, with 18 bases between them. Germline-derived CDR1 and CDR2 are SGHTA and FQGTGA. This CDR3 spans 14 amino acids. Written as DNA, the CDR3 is TGTGCCAGCAGCTTACTAGGCATGGGAAGTCAGGCTTTCTTT. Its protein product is CASSLLGMGSQAFF.

DNA of the CDR3: TGCGCCAGCAGCCAAGATCAGGGAGGGATCTCCTACAATGAGCAGTTCTTC. Amino acid sequence: CASSQDQGGISYNEQFF. The V and J genes are TRBV4-3 and TRBJ2-1; TRBD2 matches at 7 bases. V lost 0 bases to trimming and J lost 0 bases; unmatched junction nucleotides: 5. The CDR3 consists of 17 residues. The germline gives CDR1 LGHNA, CDR2 YSLEER.

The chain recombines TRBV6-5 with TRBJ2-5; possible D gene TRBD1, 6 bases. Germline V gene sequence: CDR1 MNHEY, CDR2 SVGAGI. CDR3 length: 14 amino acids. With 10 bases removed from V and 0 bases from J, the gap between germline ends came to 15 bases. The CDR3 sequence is CATEGQSYQETQYF. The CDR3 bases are TGTGCCACCGAAGGACAGTCGTACCAAGAGACCCAGTACTTC.

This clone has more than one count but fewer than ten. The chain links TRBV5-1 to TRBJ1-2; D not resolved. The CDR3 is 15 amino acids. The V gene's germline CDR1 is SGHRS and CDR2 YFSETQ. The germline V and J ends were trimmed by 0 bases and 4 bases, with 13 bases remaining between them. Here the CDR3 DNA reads TGCGCCAGCAGCTTGGCATCTCAGGAAATCTATGGCTACACCTTC. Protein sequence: CASSLASQEIYGYTF.

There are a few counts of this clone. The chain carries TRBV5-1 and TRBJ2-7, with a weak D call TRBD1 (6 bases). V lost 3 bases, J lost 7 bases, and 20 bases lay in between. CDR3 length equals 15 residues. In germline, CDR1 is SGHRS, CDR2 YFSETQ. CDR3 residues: CASSSPAGTSVEQYF. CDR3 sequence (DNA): TGCGCCAGCAGCTCTCCCGCCGGGACATCGGTTGAGCAGTACTTC.

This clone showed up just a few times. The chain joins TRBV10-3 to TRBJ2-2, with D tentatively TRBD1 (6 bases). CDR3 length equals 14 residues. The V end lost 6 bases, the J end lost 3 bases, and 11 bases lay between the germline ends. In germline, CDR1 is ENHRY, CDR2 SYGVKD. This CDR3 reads CAISQDSYTGELFF. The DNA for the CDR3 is TGTGCCATCAGCCAGGACAGCTACACCGGGGAGCTGTTTTTT.

The CDR3: CAWSGDSPSGYTF. The DNA of the CDR3 is TGTGCCTGGAGTGGGGACAGTCCGTCCGGCTACACCTTC. V is TRBV30 and J is TRBJ1-2; 7 bases fit TRBD1. The CDR3 is made up of 13 amino acids. V lost 1 base, J lost 8 bases, and 7 bases stayed unmatched. Per germline, CDR1 GTSNPN and CDR2 SVGIG (reference sequence).

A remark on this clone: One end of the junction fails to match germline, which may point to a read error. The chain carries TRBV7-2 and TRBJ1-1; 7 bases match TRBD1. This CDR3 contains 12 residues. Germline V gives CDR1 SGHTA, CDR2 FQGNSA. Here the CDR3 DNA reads TGTGCCAGCAGCAAGGGTTGGGACAGCATTAATTTT. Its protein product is CASSKGWDSINF.

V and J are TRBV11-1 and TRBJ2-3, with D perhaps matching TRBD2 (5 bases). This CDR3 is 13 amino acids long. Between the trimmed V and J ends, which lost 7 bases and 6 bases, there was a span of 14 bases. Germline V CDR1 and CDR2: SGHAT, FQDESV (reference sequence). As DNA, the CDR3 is TGTGCCAGCACCTTGGGAGCCTCGGATACGCAGTATTTT. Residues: CASTLGASDTQYF.

CDR3 nucleotide sequence: TGTGCCAGCAGACTGCTTGCGGAGGAGACCCAGTACTTC. Protein sequence: CASRLLAEETQYF. The rearrangement links TRBV14 to TRBJ2-5; D is ambiguous. CDR1 is SGHDN, CDR2 FVKESK, per germline. The V end lost 6 bases, the J end lost 5 bases, and 13 bases lay between the germline ends. CDR3 length: 13 residues.

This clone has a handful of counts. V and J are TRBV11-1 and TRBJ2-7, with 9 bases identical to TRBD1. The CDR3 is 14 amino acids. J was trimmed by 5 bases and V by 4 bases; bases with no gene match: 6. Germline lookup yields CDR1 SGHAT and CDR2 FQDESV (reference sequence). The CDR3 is CASSSRQGVDEQYF. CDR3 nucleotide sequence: TGTGCCAGCAGCTCCCGACAGGGGGTCGACGAGCAGTACTTC. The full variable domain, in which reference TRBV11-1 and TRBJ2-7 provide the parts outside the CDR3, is EAEVAQSPRYKITEKSQAVAFWCDPISGHATLYWYRQILGQGPELLVQFQDESVVDDSQLPKDRFSAERLKGVDSTLKIQPAELGDSAMYLCASSSRQGVDEQYFGPGTRLTVT.

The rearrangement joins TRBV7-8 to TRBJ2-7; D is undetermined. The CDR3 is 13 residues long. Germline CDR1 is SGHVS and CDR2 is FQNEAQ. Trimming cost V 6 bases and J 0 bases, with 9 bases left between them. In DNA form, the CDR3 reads TGTGCCAGCAGTCCCCTTTCCTCCTACGAGCAGTACTTC. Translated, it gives CASSPLSSYEQYF.

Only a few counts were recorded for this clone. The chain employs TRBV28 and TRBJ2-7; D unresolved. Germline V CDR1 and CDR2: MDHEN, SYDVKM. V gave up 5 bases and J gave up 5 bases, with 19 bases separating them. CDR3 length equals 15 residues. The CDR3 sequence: CASSQRSPLRHEQYF. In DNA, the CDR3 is TGTGCCAGCAGTCAGCGTTCGCCCCTGCGACACGAGCAGTACTTC.

The chain's CDR3 is CASSVGVGRVQETQYF. The CDR3 bases are TGTGCCAGCAGCGTAGGTGTCGGGAGGGTCCAAGAGACCCAGTACTTC. The chain employs TRBV9 and TRBJ2-5; 8 bases line up with TRBD2. There are 16 residues in the CDR3. Germline trimming cut 0 bases from V and 1 base from J; bases unmatched to any gene: 5. CDR1 is SGDLS and CDR2 is YYNGEE in the germline V gene.

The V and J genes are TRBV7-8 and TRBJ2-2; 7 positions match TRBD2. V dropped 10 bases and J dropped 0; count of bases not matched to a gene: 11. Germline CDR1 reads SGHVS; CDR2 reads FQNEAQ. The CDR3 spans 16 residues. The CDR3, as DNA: TGTGCCAAGGGAGGGGCGGCGGGCCCGAACACCGGGGAGCTGTTTTTT. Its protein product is CAKGGAAGPNTGELFF.

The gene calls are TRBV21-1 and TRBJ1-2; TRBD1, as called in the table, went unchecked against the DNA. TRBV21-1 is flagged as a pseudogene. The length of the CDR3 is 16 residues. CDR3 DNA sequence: TGTGCCAGCAGCCCCGAAGGACAGTCCGGCGGCTATGGCTACACCTTC. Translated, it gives CASSPEGQSGGYGYTF.

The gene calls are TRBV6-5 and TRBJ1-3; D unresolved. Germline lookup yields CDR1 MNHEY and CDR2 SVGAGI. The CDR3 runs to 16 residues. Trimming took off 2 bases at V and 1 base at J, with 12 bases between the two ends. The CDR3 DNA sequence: TGTGCCAGCAGTTACGTTCACCCCAGGTCTGGAAACACCATATATTTT. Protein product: CASSYVHPRSGNTIYF.

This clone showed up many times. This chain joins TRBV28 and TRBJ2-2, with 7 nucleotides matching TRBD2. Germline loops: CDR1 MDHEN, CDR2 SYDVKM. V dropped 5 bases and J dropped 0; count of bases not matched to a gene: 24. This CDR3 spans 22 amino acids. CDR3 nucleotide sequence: TGTGCCAGCAGTGTCCTAGTAGGGACTGGGAAGAAGCGGGGCTCGAACACCGGGGAGCTGTTTTTT. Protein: CASSVLVGTGKKRGSNTGELFF.

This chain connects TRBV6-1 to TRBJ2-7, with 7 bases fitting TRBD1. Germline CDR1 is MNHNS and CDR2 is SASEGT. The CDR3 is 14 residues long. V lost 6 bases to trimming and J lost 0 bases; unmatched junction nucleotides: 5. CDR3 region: CASSGTATSYEQYF. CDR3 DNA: TGTGCCAGCAGCGGGACAGCCACCTCCTACGAGCAGTACTTC.

DNA for the CDR3: TGCAGCACCGGCCTAGTGGGATCCGGGGAGCTGTTTTTT. Residues: CSTGLVGSGELFF. The chain is built from TRBV29-1 and TRBJ2-2; D is unresolved. V was pared by 8 bases and J by 6 bases, with 16 bases between. Germline-derived CDR1 and CDR2 are SQVTM and ANQGSEA. CDR3 length: 13 residues.